This T cell receptor (beta chain) was captured in a study of CD8 T cells in ankylosing spondylitis. Study-wide points: Researchers report that disease-linked clones proved CD8+ and relatively rare in peripheral blood. Blood from ankylosing spondylitis patients appeared to carry a characteristic roughly eight-variant TCR beta motif. As reported, disease-linked clones showed significant enrichment in matched ankylosing spondylitis synovial fluid.

The CDR3 totals 14 residues. Per germline, CDR1 SGHVS and CDR2 FNYEAQ. Germline trimming cut 5 bases from V and 6 bases from J; bases unmatched to any gene: 8. Making the TCR beta libraries involved quantitative 5'-RACE with molecular barcodes. TCRdb re-derived calls from the 5' RACE reads in MiXCR, one entry per CDR3 protein. The repertoire holds under 950,000 distinct CDR3 sequences, with 15% to 20% as singletons. About this clonotype: As yet, its antigen is unknown.

This sequence was found in a male donor with ankylosing spondylitis. The chain has TRBV7-6 and TRBJ1-2; 8 bases line up with TRBD1. What was sequenced was blood, either unsorted or a sorted T cell fraction (not recorded which). CDR3 nucleotide sequence: TGTGCCAGCAGCCTACCAGGGGGCGCGGATGGCTACACCTTC. Amino acid sequence: CASSLPGGADGYTF. Full variable domain (missing parts from reference TRBV7-6 and TRBJ1-2): GAGVSQSPRYKVTKRGQDVALRCDPISGHVSLYWYRQALGQGPEFLTYFNYEAQQDKSGLPNDRFSAERPEGSISTLTIQRTEQRDSAMYRCASSLPGGADGYTFGSGTRLTVV.